This T cell receptor beta chain was found in a study of cytomegalovirus exposure and HLA in healthy donors. The PCR employed 60 Vbeta primers together with 13 Jbeta primers. This table comes from immunoSEQ multiplex PCR, and its TCRdb copy is limited to in-frame clones, with some not included. This sample has some 110,000 clones, with roughly 74% found just once. Points on this clone: As yet, its antigen is unknown.

Study-wide results and caveats: Productive status was seen about 87% or about 30% of the time for most TCR beta V segments in an earlier analysis. CMV serostatus was the only recorded immune exposure for donors. What was likely a sequencing artifact was a cluster of highly shared sequence variants.

The CDR3 is made up of 14 amino acids. The sequencing input was PBMCs. This TCR was recovered from a man aged 35 to 55 in good health and CMV-seronegative. This rearrangement joins TRBV21-1 to TRBJ2-5; TRBD2, the D gene given by the table, was not confirmed from the DNA. TRBV21-1 is an annotated pseudogene. The CDR3 coding sequence is TGTGCCAGCAGGCTCCCTAGCGGGGAAGAGACCCAGTACTTC. Translating gives CASRLPSGEETQYF.